The 27 T cell receptor beta chains below come from one sample, sequenced in a study of T cell responses to AZD1222 COVID-19 vaccine. The assay was immunoSEQ multiplex PCR, and TCRdb's table has in-frame clones only and misses some. The table lists fewer than 130,000 clones, about 87% of them singletons, with 15% in the top ten. The source was peripheral blood, collected 28 days after the second AZD1222 dose. These receptors were obtained from an adult who received the AZD1222 COVID-19 vaccine.

This clone was seen just once. The V and J genes are TRBV19 and TRBJ2-2, with TRBD1 matching over 10 bases. The length of the CDR3 is 18 residues. V shed 5 bases and J 3 bases; nucleotides not matched to a gene: 12. Germline lookup yields CDR1 LNHDA and CDR2 SQIVND (reference sequence). The CDR3 DNA sequence: TGTGCCAGTAGTCGACCTAGGGGACAGGGGTTTGACACCGGGGAGCTGTTTTTT. This codes for CASSRPRGQGFDTGELFF.

The rearrangement links TRBV28 to TRBJ2-4; D possibly corresponds to TRBD1 (6 bases). This CDR3 has 14 amino acids. Trimming pared 6 bases from V and 1 base from J, leaving 10 bases between. The germline gives CDR1 MDHEN, CDR2 SYDVKM. Written as DNA, the CDR3 is TGTGCCAGCAGAACTCAGGGGGCCAAAAACATTCAGTACTTC. This gives the protein CASRTQGAKNIQYF.

This clone was counted once. The V call is TRBV9, the J call TRBJ2-3; 12 nucleotides align to TRBD2. Trimming removed 0 bases from V and 4 bases from J; junction bases left unmatched: 9. The germline V gene has CDR1 SGDLS and CDR2 YYNGEE. The CDR3 extends over 18 amino acids. The CDR3 loop reads CASSVETSGRWGPDTQYF. The CDR3 DNA is TGTGCCAGCAGCGTAGAAACTAGCGGGAGGTGGGGCCCAGATACGCAGTATTTT.

This chain links TRBV28 with TRBJ1-2, with TRBD1 matching over 7 bases. The CDR3 is 13 residues long. V was clipped by 6 bases and J by 5 bases; unmatched bases: 6. Germline V gene lookup returns CDR1 MDHEN and CDR2 SYDVKM. This chain's CDR3 is CASRPGQAYGYTF. The DNA for the CDR3 is TGTGCCAGCAGGCCCGGACAGGCTTATGGCTACACCTTC.

The chain is built from TRBV19 and TRBJ1-2; TRBD1 agrees at 7 bases. This CDR3 spans 18 amino acids. After removal of 7 bases from V and 5 bases from J, the junction contained 22 bases not matched to a gene. Germline V gene data show CDR1 as LNHDA and CDR2 as SQIVND (reference sequence). CDR3 nucleotide sequence: TGTGCCAGTACCTTAGGCGAGTGGGGACAGCCGGGGGTATATGGCTACACCTTC. The encoded protein is CASTLGEWGQPGVYGYTF.

This chain connects TRBV10-1 to TRBJ1-2; D is undetermined. CDR1 WNHNN and CDR2 SYGVQD come from the germline V gene (reference sequence). Trimming pared 10 bases from V and 7 bases from J, leaving 22 bases between. The CDR3 covers 14 residues. Here the CDR3 reads CATNPLSDFGGYTF. The CDR3 region has the DNA TGCGCCACCAACCCCCTTTCGGATTTTGGTGGCTACACCTTC.

The V gene is TRBV25-1, the J gene TRBJ1-6, with 7 bases that match TRBD1. Germline lookup yields CDR1 MGHDK and CDR2 SYGVNS. V lost 6 bases and J lost 6; bases outside the gene matches: 2. CDR3 length: 13 amino acids. In DNA, the CDR3 is TGTGCCAGCAGCCCAGGGGGTAATTCACCCCTCCACTTT. Protein sequence: CASSPGGNSPLHF.

This chain links TRBV9 with TRBJ1-6; D perhaps matches TRBD1 (5 bases). V lost 4 bases to trimming and J lost 8 bases, with 10 bases between them. Germline CDR1 reads SGDLS; CDR2 reads YYNGEE. The CDR3 loop spans 13 amino acids. CDR3 sequence (DNA): TGTGCCAGCAGCCCCCAGGGAGATTCACCCCTCCACTTT. Translated, it gives CASSPQGDSPLHF.

The CDR3, as DNA: TGTGCCAGTAGTCTCGGGAATTCACCCCTCCACTTT. Encoded protein: CASSLGNSPLHF. J is TRBJ1-6 and V is TRBV19, with no clear D. Trimming took 5 bases from V and 7 from J, leaving 6 bases between them. Germline assignment: CDR1 LNHDA and CDR2 SQIVND (reference sequence). The CDR3 totals 12 residues.

This sequence joins TRBV4-1 and TRBJ2-3; a possible D gene is TRBD2 (5 bases). V lost 2 bases to trimming and J lost 0 bases, with 12 bases between them. Germline V gene sequence: CDR1 MGHRA, CDR2 YSYEKL. This CDR3 spans 16 amino acids. CDR3 sequence: CASSQRLTGSTDTQYF. For the CDR3, the DNA is TGCGCCAGCAGCCAAAGGTTGACGGGGAGCACAGATACGCAGTATTTT.

CDR3 amino acids: CSASAGHYGYTF. The CDR3 DNA reads as TGCAGTGCTAGTGCCGGGCACTATGGCTACACCTTC. This sequence joins TRBV20-1 and TRBJ1-2, with unresolved D. V gave up 3 bases and J gave up 3 bases, with 8 bases separating them. Germline lookup yields CDR1 DFQATT and CDR2 SNEGSKA (reference sequence). CDR3 length equals 12 residues.

J is TRBJ1-2 and V is TRBV28; tentatively, D is TRBD1 (6 bases). Per germline, CDR1 MDHEN and CDR2 SYDVKM. CDR3 length: 16 residues. Trimming removed 10 bases at V and 0 bases at J, with 21 bases between. Here the CDR3 DNA reads TGTGCCATCCTCCAGACAGGTGGGGGGACTAACTATGGCTACACCTTC. Translating it yields CAILQTGGGTNYGYTF.

J is TRBJ2-7 and V is TRBV5-1, with 8 bases fitting TRBD1. J gave up 7 bases and V 4 bases, and 13 bases lay outside the gene matches. Germline loops: CDR1 SGHRS, CDR2 YFSETQ. This CDR3 contains 15 residues. The CDR3 bases are TGCGCCAGCAGCATAAGACAGGGGCAAGGGAGGGAGCAGTACTTC. Translation: CASSIRQGQGREQYF.

The rearrangement links TRBV18 to TRBJ1-6; perhaps TRBD1 as D (6 bases). V lost 2 bases, J lost 8 bases, and 10 bases lay in between. CDR3 size: 14 residues. Germline V gene data show CDR1 as KGHSH and CDR2 as LQKENI. The CDR3 loop reads CASSPDAGDSPLHF. The DNA for the CDR3 is TGTGCCAGCTCACCAGACGCAGGGGATTCACCCCTCCACTTT.

This clone was seen a single time. The CDR3 sequence: CASSEARAGVYEQYF. The CDR3 DNA sequence: TGTGCCAGCAGTGAAGCCAGGGCAGGAGTCTACGAGCAGTACTTC. V and J are TRBV6-1 and TRBJ2-7, with a tentative D call TRBD1 (5 bases). The V end lost 0 bases, the J end lost 3 bases, and 12 bases lay between the germline ends. The germline gives CDR1 MNHNS, CDR2 SASEGT. The CDR3 is made up of 15 amino acids.

The sample holds one count of this clone. The rearrangement uses TRBV11-3 and TRBJ2-2; the D gene could be TRBD1 or TRBD2 (5 bases each). V dropped 5 bases and J dropped 5 bases, with 12 bases sitting between them. This CDR3 contains 14 residues. Germline-derived CDR1 and CDR2 are SGHNT and YENEEA. The CDR3 loop is CASSRDGETGELFF. CDR3 in DNA: TGTGCCAGCAGCCGGGACGGGGAGACCGGGGAGCTGTTTTTT. Using reference TRBV11-3 and TRBJ2-2 for the parts outside the CDR3, the full variable domain is EAGVVQSPRYKIIEKKQPVAFWCNPISGHNTLYWYLQNLGQGPELLIRYENEEAVDDSQLPKDRFSAERLKGVDSTLKIQPAELGDSAVYLCASSRDGETGELFFGEGSRLTVL.

The chain links TRBV25-1 to TRBJ1-3, with unresolved D. This CDR3 region has 14 residues. V was pared by 4 bases and J by 1 base, with 8 bases between. Germline CDR1 reads MGHDK; CDR2 reads SYGVNS. The CDR3 DNA follows: TGTGCCAGCAGTGCGGGCGGATCTGGAAACACCATATATTTT. Residues: CASSAGGSGNTIYF.

V is TRBV10-1 and J is TRBJ1-2; 7 nucleotides match TRBD1. The CDR3 is made up of 15 amino acids. Germline-derived CDR1 and CDR2 are WNHNN and SYGVQD (reference sequence). J lost 2 bases, V lost 2 bases, and 5 bases had no gene match. CDR3 protein: CASSETTTGNYGYTF. The CDR3 DNA sequence: TGCGCCAGCAGTGAGACCACGACAGGGAACTATGGCTACACCTTC.

The gene calls are TRBV12-3 or TRBV12-4 and TRBJ1-2; 9 bases match TRBD1. This CDR3 comprises 13 residues. V shed 5 bases and J 6 bases; nucleotides not matched to a gene: 4. CDR3 amino acids: CASSPGQGHGYTF. The CDR3 region has the DNA TGTGCCAGCAGTCCTGGACAGGGGCATGGCTACACCTTC.

V usage is TRBV9 and J usage is TRBJ1-6, with D hard to call. CDR3 length equals 13 residues. The V end lost 3 bases, the J end lost 8 bases, and 9 bases lay between the germline ends. Germline V gene lookup returns CDR1 SGDLS and CDR2 YYNGEE. CDR3: CASSARFDSPLHF. The CDR3 nucleotides are TGTGCCAGCAGCGCCCGTTTCGATTCACCCCTCCACTTT.

This rearrangement joins TRBV18 to TRBJ2-2, with 9 bases aligning to TRBD1. Looked up from germline, CDR1 is KGHSH and CDR2 is LQKENI. The CDR3 length is 14 residues. Unmatched junction bases numbered 6, after V lost 8 bases and J lost 5 bases. CDR3 amino acids: CASHGTGMTGELFF. The CDR3 DNA follows: TGTGCCAGCCACGGGACAGGGATGACCGGGGAGCTGTTTTTT. Based on the CDR3 plus reference TRBV18 and TRBJ2-2, the full variable domain is NAGVMQNPRHLVRRRGQEARLRCSPMKGHSHVYWYRQLPEEGLKFMVYLQKENIIDESGMPKERFSAEFPKEGPSILRIQQVVRGDSAAYFCASHGTGMTGELFFGEGSRLTVL.

The rearrangement joins TRBV3-1 (or the pseudogene TRBV3-2) to TRBJ2-5; D might be TRBD1 (5 bases). The CDR3 consists of 16 residues. The ends were cut back, 5 bases at V and 3 bases at J, with 19 bases in the middle. Per the germline V gene, CDR1 is LGHDT and CDR2 is YNNKEL (reference sequence). The CDR3 protein is CASSFIQGLGEETQYF. In nucleotides, the CDR3 is TGTGCCAGCAGCTTCATCCAGGGTTTAGGAGAAGAGACCCAGTACTTC.

The chain links TRBV5-1 to TRBJ2-5, with TRBD2 identical over 9 bases. This CDR3 is 15 amino acids long. V was pared by 3 bases and J by 1 base, with 4 bases of the junction left unmatched. CDR1 is SGHRS and CDR2 is YFSETQ in the germline V gene. CDR3 region: CASSSGTSPQETQYF. CDR3 nucleotide sequence: TGCGCCAGCAGCTCCGGGACTAGCCCCCAAGAGACCCAGTACTTC. The full variable domain, completed using reference TRBV5-1 and TRBJ2-5, is KAGVTQTPRYLIKTRGQQVTLSCSPISGHRSVSWYQQTPGQGLQFLFEYFSETQRNKGNFPGRFSGRQFSNSRSEMNVSTLELGDSALYLCASSSGTSPQETQYFGPGTRLLVL.

The CDR3 DNA sequence: TGTGCCATCAGTGAGTCCGACAACTACAATGAGCAGTTCTTC. Protein sequence: CAISESDNYNEQFF. V usage is TRBV10-3 and J usage is TRBJ2-1; D gene ambiguous. With 0 bases removed from V and 3 bases from J, the gap between germline ends came to 6 bases. The CDR3 runs 14 residues. The germline CDR1 and CDR2 sequences are ENHRY and SYGVKD.

Turning to this clone: Other DNA sequences of this sample code for an identical CDR3. The chain couples TRBV9 to TRBJ2-3, with 11 bases that match TRBD2. This CDR3 is 15 amino acids long. In germline, CDR1 is SGDLS, CDR2 YYNGEE. With V trimmed by 0 bases and J by 6 bases, 3 bases remained unmatched. CDR3 bases: TGTGCCAGCAGCGTAGGACTAGCGGGGACGGATACGCAGTATTTT. Amino acids: CASSVGLAGTDTQYF.

The V call is TRBV3-1 (or the pseudogene TRBV3-2), the J call TRBJ2-7, with D possibly TRBD2 on 5 matching bases. CDR1 is LGHDT, CDR2 YNNKEL, per germline (reference sequence). With 4 bases removed from V and 5 bases from J, the gap between germline ends came to 24 bases. CDR3 size: 17 residues. In DNA, the CDR3 is TGTGCCAGCAGCCCAATCGGGGTAGACGAAGTGCGGAACGAGCAGTACTTC. Protein product: CASSPIGVDEVRNEQYF.

The gene calls are TRBV7-9 and TRBJ2-7; D is ambiguous. V dropped 5 bases and J dropped 0 bases, with 11 bases sitting between them. The CDR3 extends over 14 amino acids. The germline V gene has CDR1 SEHNR and CDR2 FQNEAQ (reference sequence). The DNA for the CDR3 is TGTGCCAGCAGCCGAGGACCCGACTCCTACGAGCAGTACTTC. This gives the protein CASSRGPDSYEQYF.